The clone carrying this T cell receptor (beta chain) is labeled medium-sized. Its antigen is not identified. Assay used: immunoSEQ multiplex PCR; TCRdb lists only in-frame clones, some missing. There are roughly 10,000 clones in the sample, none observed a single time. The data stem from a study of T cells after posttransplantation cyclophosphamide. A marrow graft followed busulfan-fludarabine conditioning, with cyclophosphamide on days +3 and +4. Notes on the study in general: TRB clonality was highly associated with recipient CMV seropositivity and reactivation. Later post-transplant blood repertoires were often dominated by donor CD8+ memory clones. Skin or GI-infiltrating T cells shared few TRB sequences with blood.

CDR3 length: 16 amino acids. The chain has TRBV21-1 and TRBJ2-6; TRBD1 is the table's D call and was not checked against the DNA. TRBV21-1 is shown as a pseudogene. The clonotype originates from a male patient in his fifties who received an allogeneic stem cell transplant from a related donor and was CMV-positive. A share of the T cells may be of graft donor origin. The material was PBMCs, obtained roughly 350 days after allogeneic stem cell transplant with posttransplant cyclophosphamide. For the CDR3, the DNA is TGTGCCCGTCCAAAGGACAGGGTTTCTGGGGCCAACGTCCTGACTTTC. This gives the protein CARPKDRVSGANVLTF.